The following is a T cell receptor beta chain sequence with its context. This record belongs to a study of blood T cell repertoires in COVID-19. Overall study: Whether acute or convalescent, the COVID-19 samples came from the United States, Italy and Spain.

The ends were cut back, 0 bases at V and 5 bases at J, with 22 bases in the middle. CDR3 length: 18 residues. Germline-derived CDR1 and CDR2 are SGHRS and YFSETQ. Per the original data handling: From reference gene primer amplification, estimates of nucleated cell counts were derived. Using immunoSEQ multiplex PCR, the repertoire was profiled, and TCRdb retains in-frame clones only, with some absent. V, J and clone size are those of that table, while D and trimming were read from the DNA. The sample contains 70,000 to 80,000 clones, around four fifths of which appear only once. The genes are TRBV5-1 and TRBJ2-3; TRBD2 might be the D (6 bases). The sequence was obtained from a human donor in a cohort sampled during active COVID-19. The sample was peripheral blood. CDR3 loop: CASSLGVSSGGYGDTQYF. The CDR3 DNA sequence: TGCGCCAGCAGCTTGGGAGTTAGTAGCGGAGGGTACGGAGATACGCAGTATTTT.